These 25 T cell receptor beta chains were sequenced from one sample in a study of CD8 T cells in Susac syndrome. RNA totalling about 0.45 to 1 ug underwent reverse transcription with random hexamers. One entry per CDR3 protein results from TCRdb running MiXCR on the immunoSEQ multiplex PCR reads. The table records hundreds of thousands of distinct CDR3 sequences, approximately 85% of them present only once. The sample comprised CD8+ T cells from PBMCs. These receptors all come from a human donor with multiple sclerosis.

V usage is TRBV28 and J usage is TRBJ1-5, with 10 bases matching TRBD1. The germline CDR1 and CDR2 sequences are MDHEN and SYDVKM. The V and J ends lost 4 bases and 4 bases, in that order; junction bases with no gene match: 10. CDR3 length equals 17 residues. CDR3 bases: TGTGCCAGCAGTTCCTTCAGGGGGACAGGGGCAAATCAGCCCCAGCATTTT. It is translated as CASSSFRGTGANQPQHF.

The chain joins TRBV27 to TRBJ2-7; D gene ambiguous. CDR1 is MNHEY, CDR2 SMNVEV, per germline (reference sequence). Trimming removed 3 bases from V and 5 bases from J, with 14 bases in between. CDR3 length: 14 residues. CDR3 sequence (DNA): TGTGCCAGCAGTTTGACGGTTCGCCGGGACGAGCAGTACTTC. Residues: CASSLTVRRDEQYF.

The chain links TRBV30 to TRBJ2-7; 10 bases are shared with TRBD2. From germline, CDR1 is GTSNPN and CDR2 SVGIG (reference sequence). The CDR3 spans 20 residues. J was trimmed by 3 bases and V by 1 base; bases with no gene match: 21. CDR3 region: CAWSDRWTSGSIRTVYEQYF. The DNA of the CDR3 is TGTGCCTGGAGTGATCGATGGACTAGCGGCTCTATTAGAACCGTCTACGAGCAGTACTTC.

As DNA, the CDR3 is TGCGCCAGCAGCTTGGCCGGGCAGACCTTTGGGGAGCAGTACTTC. Protein sequence: CASSLAGQTFGEQYF. The chain carries TRBV5-1 and TRBJ2-7; D remains unclear. This CDR3 has 15 amino acids. V was clipped by 0 bases and J by 7 bases, with 17 bases between them. Germline values: CDR1 SGHRS, CDR2 YFSETQ.

This chain uses TRBV19 with TRBJ1-1, with no clear D. V lost 7 bases and J lost 12, with 12 bases in between. This CDR3 spans 10 amino acids. The germline gives CDR1 LNHDA, CDR2 SQIVND (reference sequence). The CDR3 sequence: CASKAAESFF. The CDR3 bases are TGTGCCAGTAAAGCCGCTGAGTCTTTCTTT.

V usage is TRBV30 and J usage is TRBJ2-1; TRBD1 matches 11 bases. CDR3 length equals 14 residues. Germline V gene data show CDR1 as GTSNPN and CDR2 as SVGIG (reference sequence). With V trimmed by 1 base and J by 8 bases, 4 bases remained unmatched. The CDR3 is CAWSGTGGIYEQFF. The CDR3 nucleotides read TGTGCCTGGAGTGGGACAGGGGGCATCTATGAGCAGTTCTTC.

V and J are TRBV27 and TRBJ1-2, with D perhaps TRBD1 (6 bases). V was cut by 8 bases and J by 2 bases, with 15 bases left in between. The length of the CDR3 is 14 residues. Germline V gives CDR1 MNHEY, CDR2 SMNVEV (reference sequence). CDR3 sequence: CASGQIDGNYGYTF. DNA for the CDR3: TGTGCCAGCGGACAGATAGACGGGAACTATGGCTACACCTTC.

The chain is built from TRBV20-1 and TRBJ2-3; TRBD2 matches at 13 bases. The V gene's germline CDR1 is DFQATT and CDR2 SNEGSKA (reference sequence). The trim removed 7 bases at V and 1 base at J, leaving 14 bases unmatched. The CDR3 has 18 amino acids. The CDR3: CSDTTAGLAGVRTDTQYF. The CDR3 DNA reads TGCAGTGACACAACGGCAGGACTAGCGGGAGTTCGCACAGATACGCAGTATTTT.

This chain joins TRBV28 and TRBJ2-1, with TRBD2 matching 8 bases. V lost 7 bases, J lost 6 bases, and 5 bases stayed unmatched. From germline, CDR1 is MDHEN and CDR2 SYDVKM. The CDR3 spans 13 residues. The CDR3: CASTIGLANEQFF. The CDR3 nucleotides read TGTGCCAGCACCATAGGACTAGCCAATGAGCAGTTCTTC. Together with reference TRBV28 and TRBJ2-1, the CDR3 gives the full variable domain: DVKVTQSSRYLVKRTGEKVFLECVQDMDHENMFWYRQDPGLGLRLIYFSYDVKMKEKGDIPEGYSVSREKKERFSLILESASTNQTSMYLCASTIGLANEQFFGPGTRLTVL.

The rearrangement links TRBV30 to TRBJ2-7, with D uncertain. There are 14 residues in the CDR3. Germline V lookup: CDR1 GTSNPN, CDR2 SVGIG (reference sequence). V was shortened by 2 bases and J by 3 bases, with 14 bases between the two germline ends. DNA of the CDR3: TGTGCCTGGAGTCCCCCGGACGGCTACTACGAGCAGTACTTC. Residues: CAWSPPDGYYEQYF.

The V gene is TRBV5-1, the J gene TRBJ1-1, with 7 positions matching TRBD1. V was pared by 0 bases and J by 14 bases, with 19 bases of the junction left unmatched. Germline-derived CDR1 and CDR2 are SGHRS and YFSETQ. This CDR3 is built from 16 residues. The CDR3 region is CASSLEPGTVQFGGFF. CDR3 nucleotides: TGCGCCAGCAGCTTGGAACCCGGGACAGTCCAGTTTGGGGGCTTCTTT. Full variable domain (missing parts from reference TRBV5-1 and TRBJ1-1): KAGVTQTPRYLIKTRGQQVTLSCSPISGHRSVSWYQQTPGQGLQFLFEYFSETQRNKGNFPGRFSGRQFSNSRSEMNVSTLELGDSALYLCASSLEPGTVQFGGFFGQGTRLTVV.

This clonotype has only one observation. The gene calls are TRBV6-5 and TRBJ1-3; D is unresolved. The CDR3 sequence is 12 residues long. The germline V and J ends were trimmed by 6 bases and 4 bases, with 7 bases remaining between them. Germline V gives CDR1 MNHEY, CDR2 SVGAGI. This chain's CDR3 is CASSYDGNTIYF. DNA for the CDR3: TGTGCCAGCAGCTACGACGGAAACACCATATATTTT.

The chain is built from TRBV11-1 and TRBJ2-3; D not certain. The CDR3 has 14 residues. Germline V gives CDR1 SGHAT, CDR2 FQDESV (reference sequence). Trimming removed 2 bases from V and 2 bases from J, with 8 bases in between. The CDR3 protein is CASSLLANTDTQYF. The CDR3 coding sequence is TGTGCCAGCAGCTTACTCGCAAACACAGATACGCAGTATTTT.

The chain carries TRBV11-3 and TRBJ2-7; 7 bases map to TRBD1. Germline CDR1 SGHNT, CDR2 YENEEA. The CDR3 consists of 14 residues. The J segment lost 0 bases and the V segment lost 3 bases, leaving 2 bases of the junction unmatched. This CDR3 is CASSFDRASYEQYF. CDR3 DNA sequence: TGTGCCAGCAGCTTCGACAGGGCCTCCTACGAGCAGTACTTC. The full variable domain, with the rest looked up from reference TRBV11-3 and TRBJ2-7, is EAGVVQSPRYKIIEKKQPVAFWCNPISGHNTLYWYLQNLGQGPELLIRYENEEAVDDSQLPKDRFSAERLKGVDSTLKIQPAELGDSAVYLCASSFDRASYEQYFGPGTRLTVT.

This chain connects TRBV10-3 to TRBJ2-7, with D hard to call. V was clipped by 3 bases and J by 2 bases, with 17 bases between them. The CDR3 has 16 residues. Germline V gene data show CDR1 as ENHRY and CDR2 as SYGVKD. This CDR3 reads CAISDPRSGEPYEQYF. CDR3 nucleotide sequence: TGTGCCATCAGTGACCCTAGAAGTGGGGAACCCTACGAGCAGTACTTC.

This sequence joins TRBV20-1 and TRBJ1-4; D call uncertain. Trimming removed 2 bases at V and 3 bases at J, with 16 bases between. The CDR3 totals 16 residues. The germline V gene encodes CDR1 DFQATT and CDR2 SNEGSKA (reference sequence). This CDR3 is CSARLGGSTPNEKLFF. The CDR3 DNA reads as TGCAGTGCTAGACTCGGAGGTTCGACACCTAATGAAAAACTGTTTTTT.

The CDR3 here is CASRLTATGVNEKLFF. The CDR3 DNA reads as TGCGCCAGCAGGCTTACCGCGACAGGGGTCAATGAAAAACTGTTTTTT. The rearrangement links TRBV4-1 to TRBJ1-4; 8 positions agree with TRBD1. V lost 6 bases and J lost 5; bases outside the gene matches: 11. CDR3 size: 16 residues. The germline V gene has CDR1 MGHRA and CDR2 YSYEKL.

The rearrangement links TRBV11-2 to TRBJ2-6; TRBD2 matches 8 bases. Trimming took 7 bases from V and 0 from J; bases not matched to a gene: 11. The germline V gene has CDR1 SGHAT and CDR2 FQNNGV. The CDR3 spans 18 residues. The DNA of the CDR3 is TGTGCCAGCACCGGGGGGGGCAGGACACCCTCTGGGGCCAACGTCCTGACTTTC. Its translation: CASTGGGRTPSGANVLTF.

The chain has TRBV29-1 and TRBJ1-4; 7 nucleotides align to TRBD1. The CDR3 length is 13 residues. Trimming removed 6 bases from V and 4 bases from J; junction bases left unmatched: 5. The germline CDR1 and CDR2 sequences are SQVTM and ANQGSEA. DNA for the CDR3: TGCAGCGTCTACAGGGGAAGTAATGAAAAACTGTTTTTT. This sequence encodes CSVYRGSNEKLFF.

In DNA form, the CDR3 reads TGTGCCAGCAGTTTCACGACTAGCGGGAGCTCGAATGAGCAGTTCTTC. Residues: CASSFTTSGSSNEQFF. The chain has TRBV27 and TRBJ2-1; the match to TRBD2 covers 12 bases. Germline CDR1 is MNHEY and CDR2 is SMNVEV (reference sequence). Germline trimming cut 3 bases from V and 7 bases from J; bases unmatched to any gene: 7. The CDR3 is 16 amino acids.

The chain employs TRBV12-3 or TRBV12-4 and TRBJ1-1; D not certain. The CDR3 contains 14 residues. The V gene lost 6 bases and the J gene lost 0 bases, with 11 bases spanning the gap. CDR3 sequence reads: CASSRPSVNTEAFF. As DNA, the CDR3 is TGTGCCAGCAGCCGTCCCTCTGTGAACACTGAAGCTTTCTTT.

Turning to this clonotype: The CDR3 does not close with the conserved phenylalanine or tryptophan, likely indicating a read error. The V call is TRBV12-3 or TRBV12-4, the J call TRBJ2-7; D is undetermined. V lost 8 bases and J 3 bases, leaving 5 bases between the germline ends. The CDR3 extends over 10 amino acids. CDR3 region: CASAGYEQYL. The CDR3 DNA sequence: TGTGCCAGCGCCGGCTACGAGCAGTACCTC.

A few counts support this clonotype. The J gene is TRBJ1-1, the V gene TRBV29-1; 8 nucleotides align to TRBD1. The ends lost 6 bases at V and 7 bases at J; junction bases unmatched: 10. Germline V lookup: CDR1 SQVTM, CDR2 ANQGSEA. The CDR3 extends over 13 amino acids. The CDR3: CSVFTGGTIEAFF. In DNA, the CDR3 is TGCAGCGTCTTCACAGGGGGTACGATTGAAGCTTTCTTT.

CDR3 sequence (DNA): TGTGCCAGCAGCTTGGGTCTTCAGGGGGCTTACGAGCAGTACTTC. It codes for CASSLGLQGAYEQYF. The genes are TRBV7-8 and TRBJ2-7, with 8 bases lining up with TRBD1. V shed 3 bases and J 4 bases; nucleotides not matched to a gene: 8. The V gene's germline CDR1 is SGHVS and CDR2 FQNEAQ. The CDR3 consists of 15 residues.

The rearrangement links TRBV5-5 to TRBJ2-5; D may correspond to TRBD1 or TRBD2 (5 bases each). This CDR3 is 15 amino acids long. Trimming cost V 3 bases and J 3 bases, with 15 bases left between them. Germline V gene data show CDR1 as SGHKS and CDR2 as YYEKEE (reference sequence). The CDR3 DNA is TGTGCCAGCAGCTCAATCGGGGTAGGGGAAGAGACCCAGTACTTC. Translated: CASSSIGVGEETQYF.